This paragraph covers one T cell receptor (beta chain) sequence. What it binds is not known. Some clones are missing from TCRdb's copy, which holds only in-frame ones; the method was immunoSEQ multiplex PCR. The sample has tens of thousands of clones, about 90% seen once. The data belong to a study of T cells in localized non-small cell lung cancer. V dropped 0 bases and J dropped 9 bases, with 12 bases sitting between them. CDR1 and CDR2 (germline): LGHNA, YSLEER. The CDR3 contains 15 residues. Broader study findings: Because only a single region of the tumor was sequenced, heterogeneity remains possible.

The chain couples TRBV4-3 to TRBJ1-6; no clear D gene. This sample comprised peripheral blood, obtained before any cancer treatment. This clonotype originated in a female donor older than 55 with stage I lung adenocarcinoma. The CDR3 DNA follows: TGCGCCAGCAGCCAAGATAGTCAGTCGCGTTCACCCCTCCACTTT. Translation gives CASSQDSQSRSPLHF.